The clone carrying this T cell receptor beta chain has more than one count but fewer than ten. The antigen is undetermined. Germline lookup yields CDR1 LNHDA and CDR2 SQIVND (reference sequence). The CDR3 is made up of 14 amino acids. The V gene lost 9 bases and the J gene lost 2 bases, with 16 bases spanning the gap. These data come from a study of T cells after yellow fever vaccination. Study at large: For low cell numbers, libraries were made with SMART-Seq v4 Ultra Low Input. Whole-study findings and limits: Contaminants from the bulk population, in the form of abundant clonotypes, could be found in FACS-sorted repertoires. Most clones from primary vaccination resurfaced after the booster (roughly 96% CD4, 88% CD8).

A 5'RACE template-switching step, the method used to make TCR cDNA, added a universal primer site and UMIs. TCRdb ran MiXCR on the 5' RACE reads and lists one entry per CDR3 protein. The sample holds around 320,000 distinct CDR3 sequences, approximately 10% seen once. The sample consisted of CD4+ T cells sorted from PBMCs, taken 5 days after the yellow fever booster vaccination. The receptor comes from a man aged 18 to 30 who received the YFV17D yellow fever vaccine. The rearrangement links TRBV19 to TRBJ2-5; a weak D match, TRBD1 (5 bases). The CDR3 DNA is TGTGCCAGCGATCAGGGTGCTGGGCAAGAGACCCAGTACTTC. It translates to CASDQGAGQETQYF.